The next 19 T cell receptor beta chains were all read from a single sample in a study of T cells after yellow fever vaccination. One entry per CDR3 protein, called by TCRdb with MiXCR from the 5' RACE reads. The data hold some 500,000 distinct CDR3 sequences, with approximately 13% observed a single time. The material was PBMCs, obtained on the day of the yellow fever booster vaccination. These receptors were obtained from a young man who received the YFV17D yellow fever vaccine.

At least ten counts were recorded for this clonotype. This sequence joins TRBV7-2 and TRBJ2-3; D remains unclear. Deletions cut 8 bases from V and 2 bases from J, with 11 bases between. The CDR3 runs 13 residues. Per the germline V gene, CDR1 is SGHTA and CDR2 is FQGNSA. The CDR3 coding sequence is TGTGCCAGCCGCCTAGGTTTCACAGATACGCAGTATTTT. This sequence encodes CASRLGFTDTQYF.

The chain recombines TRBV14 with TRBJ2-3; 10 bases are a match to TRBD2. V gave up 4 bases and J gave up 2 bases; unmatched junction bases: 6. CDR3 length: 16 amino acids. Germline assignment: CDR1 SGHDN and CDR2 FVKESK. In DNA, the CDR3 is TGTGCCAGCAGCCGCACAGGACTAGCGGTCACAGATACGCAGTATTTT. Translation gives CASSRTGLAVTDTQYF.

Only a few counts were recorded for this clonotype. This CDR3 is missing its conserved last phenylalanine or tryptophan, likely due to a read error. The DNA is omitted, as the CDR3 cannot be located on it reliably, and the CDR3 follows TCRdb's listing. CDR3 region: CSAFPQRYAAPT. The chain joins TRBV20-1 to TRBJ2-1; whether TRBD1, the table's D call, matches the DNA was not checked. The V gene's germline CDR1 is DFQATT and CDR2 SNEGSKA (reference sequence). The CDR3 sequence runs 12 residues, both termini included.

The J gene is TRBJ1-1, the V gene TRBV11-2; D ambiguous. Germline assignment: CDR1 SGHAT and CDR2 FQNNGV. Between the trimmed V and J ends, which lost 2 bases and 3 bases, there was a span of 10 bases. The CDR3 has 14 amino acids. The CDR3 sequence: CASSLLTRDTEAFF. CDR3 sequence (DNA): TGTGCCAGCAGCTTACTGACGAGGGACACTGAAGCTTTCTTT.

The J gene is TRBJ2-6, the V gene TRBV5-1; D is perhaps TRBD1 (5 bases). This CDR3 is 17 amino acids long. CDR1 and CDR2 from the germline V gene are SGHRS and YFSETQ. V dropped 2 bases and J dropped 0 bases, with 12 bases sitting between them. The CDR3 bases are TGCGCCAGCAGCTTACAGGCTCGAAGCTCTGGGGCCAACGTCCTGACTTTC. This codes for CASSLQARSSGANVLTF.

The J gene is TRBJ1-5, the V gene TRBV6-2 or TRBV6-3; 7 bases are a match to TRBD1. The germline CDR1 and CDR2 sequences are MNHEY and SVGEGT. V was pared by 6 bases and J by 6 bases, with 11 bases of the junction left unmatched. The CDR3 has 15 residues. The CDR3 coding sequence is TGTGCCAGCAGCTACAGATCCACAGGGGTTCAGCCCCAGCATTTT. This sequence encodes CASSYRSTGVQPQHF.

The table lists this clonotype with many counts. The chain uses TRBV15 and TRBJ1-2; TRBD1 matches at 8 bases. Looked up from germline, CDR1 is LNHNV and CDR2 is YYDKDF (reference sequence). The CDR3 sequence is 14 residues long. V trimming: 3 bases; J trimming: 8 bases; junction bases outside the gene matches: 8. The CDR3 sequence is CATSSARTGTGYTF. CDR3 nucleotides: TGTGCCACCAGCAGCGCTCGGACAGGGACCGGCTACACCTTC.

The CDR3 DNA follows: TGTGCCACCAGCAGAGACGGGCTTATGACTGCTGAGACCCAGTACTTC. Encoded protein: CATSRDGLMTAETQYF. V gene TRBV15 combines with J gene TRBJ2-5; D is ambiguous. The germline V gene encodes CDR1 LNHNV and CDR2 YYDKDF (reference sequence). The CDR3 spans 16 residues. Trimming took 0 bases from V and 5 from J, leaving 16 bases between them.

A word on this clonotype: The junction differs from germline at one of its ends, possibly a read error. V and J are TRBV29-1 and TRBJ1-2; D is possibly TRBD1 (5 bases). The CDR3 sequence is 12 residues long. In germline, CDR1 is SQVTM, CDR2 ANQGSEA. CDR3 sequence reads: CRVAKAGFDYTF. In nucleotides, the CDR3 is TGCAGAGTTGCCAAGGCAGGGTTTGACTACACCTTC. Complete variable domain (other parts from reference TRBV29-1 and TRBJ1-2): SAVISQKPSRDICQRGTSLTIQCQVDSQVTMMFWYRQQPGQSLTLIATANQGSEATYESGFVIDKFPISRPNLTFSTLTVSNMSPEDSSIYLCRVAKAGFDYTFGSGTRLTVV.

This clonotype was picked up a small number of times. DNA of the CDR3: TGCAGTGCTAGAGATTCCCCTAGCGGGAGCTACGAGCAGTACTTC. This sequence encodes CSARDSPSGSYEQYF. The J gene is TRBJ2-7, the V gene TRBV20-1, with 10 bases matching TRBD2. The V gene end was trimmed by 0 bases and the J gene end by 3 bases; junction bases not matched to a gene: 5. The CDR3 is made up of 15 amino acids. Looked up from germline, CDR1 is DFQATT and CDR2 is SNEGSKA (reference sequence).

The genes are TRBV20-1 and TRBJ2-1; TRBD2 matches 11 bases. With 5 bases clipped from V and 5 bases from J, the junction kept 8 bases outside the gene matches. The CDR3 runs to 15 residues. Germline V gives CDR1 DFQATT, CDR2 SNEGSKA (reference sequence). CDR3 loop: CSADGTSGNNNEQFF. Written as DNA, the CDR3 is TGCAGTGCTGACGGGACTAGCGGAAATAACAATGAGCAGTTCTTC.

The V gene is TRBV20-1, the J gene TRBJ2-7; 9 bases line up with TRBD1. CDR3 length: 14 residues. The V gene end was trimmed by 1 base and the J gene end by 3 bases; junction bases not matched to a gene: 4. From germline, CDR1 is DFQATT and CDR2 SNEGSKA (reference sequence). The CDR3 sequence: CSARGLGQGYEQYF. The CDR3 coding sequence is TGCAGTGCTAGAGGTTTGGGACAGGGCTACGAGCAGTACTTC.

The V and J genes are TRBV7-3 and TRBJ2-3, with 8 positions matching TRBD2. This CDR3 is built from 13 residues. The germline V gene encodes CDR1 SGHTA and CDR2 FQGTGA. V dropped 6 bases and J dropped 5; count of bases not matched to a gene: 4. For the CDR3, the DNA is TGTGCCAGCAGTAGAGCGGGAGAAGATACGCAGTATTTT. Translation: CASSRAGEDTQYF. Complete variable domain (other parts from reference TRBV7-3 and TRBJ2-3): GAGVSQTPSNKVTEKGKYVELRCDPISGHTALYWYRQSLGQGPEFLIYFQGTGAADDSGLPNDRFFAVRPEGSVSTLKIQRTERGDSAVYLCASSRAGEDTQYFGPGTRLTVL.

This chain uses TRBV6-1 with TRBJ2-7; D gene uncertain. Germline V CDR1 and CDR2: MNHNS, SASEGT. The CDR3 has 14 amino acids. Trimming shortened V by 0 bases and J by 6 bases, and 12 bases separated the two germline ends. CDR3 in DNA: TGTGCCAGCAGTGAAGCGCCTGCAGGACCCGAGCAGTACTTC. Protein: CASSEAPAGPEQYF.

The chain is built from TRBV6-5 and TRBJ2-1; D gene unclear. Between the trimmed V and J ends, which lost 6 bases and 9 bases, there was a span of 12 bases. This CDR3 has 12 residues. Germline V gives CDR1 MNHEY, CDR2 SVGAGI. CDR3 residues: CASRVGLGEQFF. The CDR3 nucleotides read TGTGCCAGCAGAGTGGGCCTTGGTGAGCAGTTCTTC.

The CDR3 DNA is TGCAGTGCTAATCGCGGGAGAGCGGATACGCAGTATTTT. Translation gives CSANRGRADTQYF. This chain uses TRBV20-1 with TRBJ2-3; 7 positions agree with TRBD2. The V gene end was trimmed by 4 bases and the J gene end by 6 bases; junction bases not matched to a gene: 7. Germline loops: CDR1 DFQATT, CDR2 SNEGSKA (reference sequence). The CDR3 sequence is 13 residues long.

This clonotype has only one observation. The rearrangement uses TRBV4-3 and TRBJ1-4, with D hard to call. Germline loops: CDR1 LGHNA, CDR2 YSLEER. The CDR3 length is 15 residues. Trimming removed 0 bases from V and 4 bases from J, with 9 bases in between. CDR3 DNA: TGCGCCAGCAGCCAAGATCCCTGGAGTAATGAAAAACTGTTTTTT. This gives the protein CASSQDPWSNEKLFF.

This clonotype turned up a few times. The chain employs TRBV27 and TRBJ1-4; D is ambiguous. Germline V gives CDR1 MNHEY, CDR2 SMNVEV (reference sequence). V lost 4 bases and J 8 bases, leaving 11 bases between the germline ends. The CDR3 is made up of 13 amino acids. CDR3: CASSWGGSEKLFF. The CDR3 bases are TGTGCCAGCAGTTGGGGAGGGTCAGAAAAACTGTTTTTT.

This clonotype was counted between two and nine times. The V and J genes are TRBV20-1 and TRBJ2-1, with 15 bases matching TRBD2. The V segment lost 6 bases and the J segment 4 bases; nucleotides outside the gene matches: 7. CDR3 size: 16 residues. Germline lookup yields CDR1 DFQATT and CDR2 SNEGSKA (reference sequence). In DNA form, the CDR3 reads TGCAGTGCAGCCGGGACTAGCGGGAGGTATTACAATGAGCAGTTCTTC. Amino acid sequence: CSAAGTSGRYYNEQFF.